Described below is a single T cell receptor beta chain sequence and its context. Germline trimming cut 6 bases from V and 8 bases from J; bases unmatched to any gene: 19. Germline V CDR1 and CDR2: SQVTM, ANQGSEA. The CDR3 runs 17 residues. The data were taken from a study of T cell changes during pregnancy in multiple sclerosis. Sequencing was performed with immunoSEQ multiplex PCR; in TCRdb, only in-frame clones are kept and a portion is missing. The table includes approximately 42,000 clones, around four fifths detected once. V usage is TRBV29-1 and J usage is TRBJ1-2, with 12 bases lining up with TRBD1. This receptor was identified in a female donor with multiple sclerosis, enrolled in a pregnancy study. The sequencing used CD4+ T cells from peripheral blood mononuclear cells, collected before pregnancy. The CDR3 loop is CSVVPAGQGAQGGGYTF. The CDR3 nucleotides read TGCAGCGTGGTCCCTGCGGGACAGGGGGCGCAGGGGGGGGGCTACACCTTC.